This TCR beta chain was found in a study of blood T cell repertoires in COVID-19. Study at large: The United States, Italy and Spain were the sources of the acute and convalescent COVID-19 samples.

The CDR3 has 17 residues. The J segment lost 6 bases and the V segment lost 3 bases, leaving 8 bases of the junction unmatched. Per germline, CDR1 LGHDT and CDR2 YNNKEL (reference sequence). This clone was detected a few times. Original data processing: Cell counts per sample came from amplifying reference gene primers. The repertoire was sequenced with immunoSEQ multiplex PCR; TCRdb's copy has only in-frame clones and lacks some. V and J calls and clone size are those listed in that table; D and trimming were worked out from the DNA. The sample holds about 41,000 clones, around 83% seen once. The chain carries TRBV3-1 (or the pseudogene TRBV3-2) and TRBJ2-2, with 12 bases fitting TRBD2. This TCR came from a woman older than 75 with acute or convalescent COVID-19. The sample taken for sequencing was peripheral blood. CDR3: CASSHPMTSGGAGELFF. CDR3 bases: TGTGCCAGCAGCCATCCGATGACTAGCGGGGGAGCCGGGGAGCTGTTTTTT.